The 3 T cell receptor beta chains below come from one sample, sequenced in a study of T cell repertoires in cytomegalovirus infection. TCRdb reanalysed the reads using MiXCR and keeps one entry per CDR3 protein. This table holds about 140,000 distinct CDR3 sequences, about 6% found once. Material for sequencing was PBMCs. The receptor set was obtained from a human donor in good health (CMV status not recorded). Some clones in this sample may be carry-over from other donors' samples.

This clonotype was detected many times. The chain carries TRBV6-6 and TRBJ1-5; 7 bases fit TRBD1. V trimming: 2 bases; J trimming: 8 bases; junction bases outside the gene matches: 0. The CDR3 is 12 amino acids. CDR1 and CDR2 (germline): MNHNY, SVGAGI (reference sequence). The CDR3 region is CASSYGTEPQHF. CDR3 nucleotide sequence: TGTGCCAGCAGTTACGGGACAGAGCCCCAGCATTTT.

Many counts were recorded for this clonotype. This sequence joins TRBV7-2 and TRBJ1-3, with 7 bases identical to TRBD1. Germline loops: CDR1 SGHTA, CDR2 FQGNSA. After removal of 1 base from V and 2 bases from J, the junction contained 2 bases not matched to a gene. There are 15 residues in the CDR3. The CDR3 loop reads CASSLVTGAGNTIYF. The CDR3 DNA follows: TGTGCCAGCAGCTTAGTAACAGGGGCTGGAAACACCATATATTTT.

The CDR3 protein is CASSFRELNSPLHF. CDR3 nucleotides: TGTGCCAGCAGTTTCAGGGAGTTGAATTCACCCCTCCACTTT. The chain joins TRBV28 to TRBJ1-6; a possible D gene is TRBD1 (5 bases). V was cut by 3 bases and J by 7 bases, with 10 bases left in between. Per germline, CDR1 MDHEN and CDR2 SYDVKM. This CDR3 spans 14 amino acids.